Following are 9 T cell receptor beta chains from one sample sequenced in a study of post-analysis software for immune sequencing data. The antigens for these receptors are not known. Unique-molecular-identifier-tagged TCR beta cDNA libraries were used. Each CDR3 protein is one row after TCRdb ran MiXCR on the PCR reads. Seen here are a few hundred thousand distinct CDR3 sequences, about 40% observed once, and the top ten hold 7.5% to 8.5%. General study findings and limits: Patients showed TRBV5-6, TRBV5-1 and TRBV20-1 among a few TRBV segments more frequent than in controls.

Sequenced input: blood. Source of these receptors: a girl aged 2 to 9 with multiple sclerosis.

The CDR3 loop reads CSARGGPYTQYF. DNA of the CDR3: TGCAGTGCTAGAGGGGGACCGTATACGCAGTATTTT. This chain connects TRBV20-1 to TRBJ2-3, with D perhaps given as TRBD1 or TRBD2 (5 bases each). V lost 1 base and J lost 7, with 9 bases in between. From germline, CDR1 is DFQATT and CDR2 SNEGSKA (reference sequence). This CDR3 is built from 12 residues.

This clonotype was seen only a few times. J is TRBJ2-7 and V is TRBV27; D is perhaps TRBD1 (6 bases). With 6 bases removed from V and 1 base from J, the gap between germline ends came to 13 bases. CDR3 length: 14 amino acids. CDR1 MNHEY and CDR2 SMNVEV come from the germline V gene (reference sequence). The CDR3 is CASSRTDKSYEQYF. CDR3 DNA sequence: TGTGCCAGCAGCAGGACAGATAAATCCTACGAGCAGTACTTC.

This clonotype came up a few times. The chain couples TRBV7-2 to TRBJ2-5; 10 bases map to TRBD2. Germline V gene data show CDR1 as SGHTA and CDR2 as FQGNSA. Trimming cost V 4 bases and J 5 bases; bases outside gene matches: 7. The CDR3 runs to 15 residues. CDR3 coding DNA: TGTGCCAGCAGCTCCTATTATAGCGGGAGGGAGACCCAGTACTTC. Translated: CASSSYYSGRETQYF.

The rearrangement links TRBV20-1 to TRBJ2-3, with TRBD2 matching 9 bases. Trimming took 0 bases from V and 8 from J; bases not matched to a gene: 15. The CDR3 covers 17 residues. Germline V gene data show CDR1 as DFQATT and CDR2 as SNEGSKA (reference sequence). CDR3 region: CSARDFGTSRLGFTQYF. The CDR3 bases are TGCAGTGCTAGAGATTTCGGGACTAGCCGCCTTGGGTTTACGCAGTATTTT.

The V and J genes are TRBV12-3 or TRBV12-4 and TRBJ1-1, with TRBD1 as a possible D gene (6 bases). CDR3 size: 16 residues. Trimming pared 3 bases from V and 3 bases from J, leaving 17 bases between. The CDR3 sequence: CASSFRVSGEHTEAFF. The CDR3 nucleotides are TGTGCCAGCAGTTTTAGGGTTTCAGGGGAGCACACTGAAGCTTTCTTT.

The CDR3 sequence: CSVEDFVAGDYNEQYF. The CDR3 region has the DNA TGCAGCGTTGAAGATTTTGTAGCTGGGGACTACAATGAGCAGTACTTC. The V and J genes are TRBV29-1 and TRBJ2-1; the match to TRBD2 covers 7 bases. The J call may be mistaken, given a closer DNA end match to TRBJ2-7. In germline, CDR1 is SQVTM, CDR2 ANQGSEA. The CDR3 totals 16 residues.

The table lists this clonotype with a few counts. The CDR3 nucleotides read TGTGCCAGCAGTTACCAGGGGGGCTCCTACAATGAGCAGTTCTTC. The encoded protein is CASSYQGGSYNEQFF. This chain links TRBV12-3 or TRBV12-4 with TRBJ2-1, with D perhaps TRBD1 (7 bases). The CDR3 runs to 15 residues. V lost 4 bases and J lost 0, with 10 bases in between.

Within the sample, this clonotype is medium-sized. The J gene is TRBJ2-3, the V gene TRBV20-1, with TRBD1 matching 8 bases. The V gene end was trimmed by 0 bases and the J gene end by 6 bases; junction bases not matched to a gene: 11. From germline, CDR1 is DFQATT and CDR2 SNEGSKA (reference sequence). CDR3 size: 16 residues. The chain's CDR3 is CSARDHESGGMDTQYF. CDR3 in DNA: TGCAGTGCTAGAGATCACGAGTCAGGGGGCATGGATACGCAGTATTTT.

This clonotype was seen ten or more times. The genes are TRBV29-1 and TRBJ1-2, with D perhaps matching TRBD1 (5 bases). Germline V CDR1 and CDR2: SQVTM, ANQGSEA. The CDR3 loop spans 14 amino acids. V gave up 7 bases and J gave up 0 bases, with 15 bases separating them. CDR3 protein: CSADRGQPNYGYTF. DNA of the CDR3: TGCAGCGCAGACAGAGGTCAGCCTAACTATGGCTACACCTTC. The full variable domain, its missing parts supplied by reference TRBV29-1 and TRBJ1-2, is SAVISQKPSRDICQRGTSLTIQCQVDSQVTMMFWYRQQPGQSLTLIATANQGSEATYESGFVIDKFPISRPNLTFSTLTVSNMSPEDSSIYLCSADRGQPNYGYTFGSGTRLTVV.